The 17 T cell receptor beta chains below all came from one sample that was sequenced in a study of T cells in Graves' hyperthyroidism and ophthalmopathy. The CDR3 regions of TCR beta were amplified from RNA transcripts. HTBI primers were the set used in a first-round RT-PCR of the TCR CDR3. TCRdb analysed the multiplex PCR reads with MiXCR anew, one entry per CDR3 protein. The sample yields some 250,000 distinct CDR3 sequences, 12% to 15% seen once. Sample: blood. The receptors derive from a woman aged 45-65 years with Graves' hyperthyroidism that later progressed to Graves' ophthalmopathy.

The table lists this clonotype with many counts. The CDR3: CASSHQGLGNTIYF. The CDR3 DNA sequence: TGTGCCAGCAGTCACCAGGGTCTTGGAAACACCATATATTTT. The rearrangement links TRBV6-1 to TRBJ1-3; TRBD1 is a possible D gene (5 bases). The CDR3 covers 14 residues. With 5 bases removed from V and 3 bases from J, the gap between germline ends came to 11 bases. CDR1 MNHNS and CDR2 SASEGT come from the germline V gene.

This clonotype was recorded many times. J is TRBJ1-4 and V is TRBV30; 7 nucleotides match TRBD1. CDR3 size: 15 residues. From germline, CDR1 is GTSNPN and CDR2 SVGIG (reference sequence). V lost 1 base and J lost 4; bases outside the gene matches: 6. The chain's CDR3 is CAWSAGQTINEKLFF. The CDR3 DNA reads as TGTGCCTGGAGTGCGGGACAGACTATTAATGAAAAACTGTTTTTT.

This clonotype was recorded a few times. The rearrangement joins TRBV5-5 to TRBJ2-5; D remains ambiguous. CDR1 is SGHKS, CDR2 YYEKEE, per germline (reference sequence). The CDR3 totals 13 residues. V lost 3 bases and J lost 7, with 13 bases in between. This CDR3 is CASSSLTSGTQYF. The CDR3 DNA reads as TGTGCCAGCAGCTCGCTCACGTCAGGGACCCAGTACTTC.

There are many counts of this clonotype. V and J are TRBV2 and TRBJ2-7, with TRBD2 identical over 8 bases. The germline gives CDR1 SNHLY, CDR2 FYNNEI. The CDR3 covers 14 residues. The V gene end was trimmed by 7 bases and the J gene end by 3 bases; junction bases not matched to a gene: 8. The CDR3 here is CASTLETSVYEQYF. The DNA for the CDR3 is TGTGCCAGCACCCTCGAGACTAGCGTCTACGAGCAGTACTTC.

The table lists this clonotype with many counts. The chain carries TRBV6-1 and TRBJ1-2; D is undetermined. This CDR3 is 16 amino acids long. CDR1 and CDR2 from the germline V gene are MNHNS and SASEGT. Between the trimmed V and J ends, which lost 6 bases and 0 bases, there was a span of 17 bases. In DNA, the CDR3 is TGTGCCAGCAGGATAAGGATTGATGAAGCTAACTATGGCTACACCTTC. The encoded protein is CASRIRIDEANYGYTF.

The CDR3 sequence is CSARDHAELSGNTIYF. The DNA for the CDR3 is TGCAGTGCTAGAGATCATGCAGAGCTCTCTGGAAACACCATATATTTT. V and J are TRBV20-1 and TRBJ1-3; D gene uncertain. V dropped 0 bases and J dropped 0 bases, with 12 bases sitting between them. The germline CDR1 and CDR2 sequences are DFQATT and SNEGSKA (reference sequence). The CDR3 is 16 amino acids.

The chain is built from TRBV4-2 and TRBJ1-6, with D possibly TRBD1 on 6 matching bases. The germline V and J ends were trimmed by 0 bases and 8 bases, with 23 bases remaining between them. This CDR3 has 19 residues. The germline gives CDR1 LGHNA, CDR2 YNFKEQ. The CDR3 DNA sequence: TGTGCCAGCAGCCAAGAAGGGGGTCCCAGGGGCCTAGGAGATTCACCCCTCCACTTT. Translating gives CASSQEGGPRGLGDSPLHF.

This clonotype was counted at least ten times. CDR3: CASSEGFFGNTIYF. The CDR3 DNA sequence: TGTGCCAGCAGTGAAGGATTTTTCGGAAACACCATATATTTT. This rearrangement joins TRBV2 to TRBJ1-3; D not certain. Germline-derived CDR1 and CDR2 are SNHLY and FYNNEI. The CDR3 sequence is 14 residues long. The V and J ends lost 1 base and 4 bases respectively, with 8 bases between them.

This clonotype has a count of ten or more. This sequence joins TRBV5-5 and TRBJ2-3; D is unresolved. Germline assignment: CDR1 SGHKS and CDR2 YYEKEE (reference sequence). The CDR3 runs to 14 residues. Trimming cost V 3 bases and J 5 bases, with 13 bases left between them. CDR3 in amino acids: CASSSMSNLDTQYF. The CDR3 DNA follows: TGTGCCAGCAGCTCAATGTCGAATCTAGATACGCAGTATTTT.

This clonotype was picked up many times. The CDR3 DNA follows: TGCAGTGCTAGGCAGCGGGAGGGCTATGAGCAGTTCTTC. Protein product: CSARQREGYEQFF. The chain has TRBV20-1 and TRBJ2-1; 10 nucleotides line up with TRBD2. V gave up 3 bases and J gave up 8 bases; unmatched junction bases: 4. From germline, CDR1 is DFQATT and CDR2 SNEGSKA (reference sequence). CDR3 length: 13 amino acids.

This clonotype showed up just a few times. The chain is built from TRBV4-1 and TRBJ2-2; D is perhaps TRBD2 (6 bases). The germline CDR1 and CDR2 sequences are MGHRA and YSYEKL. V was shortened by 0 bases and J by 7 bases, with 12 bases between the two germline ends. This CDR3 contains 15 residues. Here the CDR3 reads CASSQEGGYFGELFF. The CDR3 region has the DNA TGCGCCAGCAGCCAAGAGGGAGGTTATTTCGGGGAGCTGTTTTTT.

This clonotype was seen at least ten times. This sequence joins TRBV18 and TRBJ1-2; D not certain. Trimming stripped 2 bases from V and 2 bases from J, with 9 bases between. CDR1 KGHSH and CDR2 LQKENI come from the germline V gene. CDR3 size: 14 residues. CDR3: CASSPYVTNYGYTF. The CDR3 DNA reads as TGTGCCAGCTCACCATACGTTACGAACTATGGCTACACCTTC.

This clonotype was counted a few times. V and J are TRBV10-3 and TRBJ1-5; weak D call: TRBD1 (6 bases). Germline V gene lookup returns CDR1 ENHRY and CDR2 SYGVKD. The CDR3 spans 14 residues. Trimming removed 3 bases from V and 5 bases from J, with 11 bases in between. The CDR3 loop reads CAISDSTGHQPQHF. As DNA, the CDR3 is TGTGCCATCAGTGATTCGACAGGTCATCAGCCCCAGCATTTT.

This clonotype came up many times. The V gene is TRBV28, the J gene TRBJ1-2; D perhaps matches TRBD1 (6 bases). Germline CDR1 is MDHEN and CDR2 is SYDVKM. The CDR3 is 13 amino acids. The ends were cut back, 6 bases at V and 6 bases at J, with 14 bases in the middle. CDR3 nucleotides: TGTGCCAGCAGCATAAAGGACAGAGATGGCTACACCTTC. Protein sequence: CASSIKDRDGYTF.

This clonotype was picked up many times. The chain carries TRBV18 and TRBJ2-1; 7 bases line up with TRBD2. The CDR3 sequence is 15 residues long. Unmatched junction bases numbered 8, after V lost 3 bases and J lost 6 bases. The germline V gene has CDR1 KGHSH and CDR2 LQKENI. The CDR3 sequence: CASSPGGGGSNEQFF. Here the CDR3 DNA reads TGTGCCAGCTCACCGGGCGGGGGAGGCAGCAATGAGCAGTTCTTC.

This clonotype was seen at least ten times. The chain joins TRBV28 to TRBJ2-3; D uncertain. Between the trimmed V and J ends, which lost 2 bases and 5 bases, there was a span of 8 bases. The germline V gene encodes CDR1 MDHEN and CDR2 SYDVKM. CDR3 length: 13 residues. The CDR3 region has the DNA TGTGCCAGCAGTTTACTACGAGGAGATACGCAGTATTTT. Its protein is CASSLLRGDTQYF.

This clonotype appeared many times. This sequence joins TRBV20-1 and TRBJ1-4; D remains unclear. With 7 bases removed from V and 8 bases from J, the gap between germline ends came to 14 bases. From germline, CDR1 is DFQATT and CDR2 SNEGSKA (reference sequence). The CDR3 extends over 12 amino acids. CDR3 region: CSVKDRREKLFF. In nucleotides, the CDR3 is TGCAGTGTGAAGGATCGGCGCGAAAAACTGTTTTTT.